This TCR beta chain emerged from a study of blood T cell repertoires in COVID-19. About the study: Material from acute and convalescent COVID-19 was sourced from the United States, Italy and Spain. From T cells, B-cell-depleted T cells, or PBMCs came the material, which was cDNA or gDNA.

Profiled with immunoSEQ multiplex PCR; TCRdb holds only in-frame clones, not every one. The repertoire holds 250,000 or so clones, with around nine tenths as singletons. This receptor was taken from a man younger than 35 with active or convalescent COVID-19. Sequenced input: peripheral blood.

The CDR3 DNA is TGTGCCAGCAGTTTGGCGGGCGGACTAACGCCCTACGAGCAGTACTTC. This translates into CASSLAGGLTPYEQYF. V usage is TRBV6-2 or TRBV6-3 and J usage is TRBJ2-7, with D tentatively TRBD2 (6 bases). Trimming cost V 4 bases and J 2 bases, with 18 bases left between them. This CDR3 region has 16 residues. CDR1 is MNHEY, CDR2 SVGEGT, per germline.